These 15 T cell receptor beta chains were all obtained from the same sample, sequenced in a study of blood T cells in healthy people across ages. A second PCR of roughly 7 to 11 cycles used a sample-barcoded 5' primer and a J-beta primer mix. TCRdb used MiXCR to reprocess the 5' RACE reads, holding one entry per CDR3 protein. The data show about 560,000 distinct CDR3 sequences, about 29% seen once. These records were also assigned to another study, of T cells of mothers and their children.

The sample comprised blood. The receptors stem from a boy younger than 10 in good health.

This chain uses TRBV14 with TRBJ1-3, with TRBD1 matching 7 bases. Germline V gene sequence: CDR1 SGHDN, CDR2 FVKESK. V dropped 3 bases and J dropped 3; count of bases not matched to a gene: 2. The CDR3 runs 14 residues. CDR3 DNA: TGTGCCAGCAGCCAGAACAGGGGTGGAAACACCATATATTTT. Residues: CASSQNRGGNTIYF.

As concerns this clonotype: The junction departs from germline at one end; a sequencing error may be responsible. The V gene is TRBV7-9, the J gene TRBJ1-1, with D hard to call. The germline gives CDR1 SEHNR, CDR2 FQNEAQ (reference sequence). This CDR3 region has 14 residues. CDR3 coding DNA: TGTGTCAGCAGCTTGGGTCCCCGGCGCACTGAAGCTTTCTTT. Amino acid sequence: CVSSLGPRRTEAFF.

The chain joins TRBV7-9 to TRBJ2-7; possible D gene TRBD2, 5 bases. This CDR3 has 15 amino acids. Trimming pared 6 bases from V and 6 bases from J, leaving 21 bases between. CDR1 and CDR2 from the germline V gene are SEHNR and FQNEAQ (reference sequence). CDR3 in DNA: TGTGCCAGCAGTTCCCCCGGCGACTACAGTCGCGAGCAGTACTTC. This translates into CASSSPGDYSREQYF.

This clonotype has a handful of counts. The chain recombines TRBV12-3 or TRBV12-4 with TRBJ2-4; 16 bases fit TRBD2. V shed 5 bases, J shed 1 base, and the junction held 11 bases outside the gene matches. The CDR3 sequence is 20 residues long. This CDR3 reads CASSLTGLAGGPLAKNIQYF. In nucleotides, the CDR3 is TGTGCCAGCAGTCTAACGGGACTAGCGGGAGGGCCCCTGGCCAAAAACATTCAGTACTTC.

As for this clonotype: Likely a read error: the CDR3 ends without its conserved phenylalanine or tryptophan. This rearrangement joins TRBV18 to TRBJ2-5; either TRBD1 or TRBD2 may fit D (5 bases each). The CDR3 consists of 13 residues. Between the trimmed V and J ends, which lost 0 bases and 6 bases, there was a span of 8 bases. CDR1 is KGHSH, CDR2 LQKENI, per germline. DNA of the CDR3: TGTGCCAGCTCACCACCGGGACCTCAGACCCAGTACTTG. This sequence encodes CASSPPGPQTQYL.

This clonotype was picked up a small number of times. The chain recombines TRBV19 with TRBJ2-1; 11 bases fit TRBD2. The V gene's germline CDR1 is LNHDA and CDR2 SQIVND (reference sequence). This CDR3 is built from 15 residues. V gave up 4 bases and J gave up 2 bases; unmatched junction bases: 1. CDR3 DNA sequence: TGTGCCAGTAGTACTAGCGGGGGGACCTACAATGAGCAGTTCTTC. It specifies CASSTSGGTYNEQFF.

This chain uses TRBV15 with TRBJ1-2; D ambiguous. The CDR3 is 17 amino acids. CDR1 and CDR2 (germline): LNHNV, YYDKDF (reference sequence). The V end was cut by 0 bases, the J end by 8 bases, with 22 bases between. The CDR3 region has the DNA TGTGCCACCAGCAGAGATCAGGTTTCGGCCAGAGCATACGGCTACACCTTC. It specifies CATSRDQVSARAYGYTF.

The chain joins TRBV9 to TRBJ2-7, with 7 bases fitting TRBD1. CDR3 size: 14 residues. Germline assignment: CDR1 SGDLS and CDR2 YYNGEE. Trimming at V came to 4 bases and at J to 6 bases, leaving 10 bases not matched to a gene. The CDR3 loop reads CASSSFEGGGEQYF. CDR3 coding DNA: TGTGCCAGCAGCTCGTTTGAAGGGGGCGGCGAGCAGTACTTC.

The rearrangement uses TRBV12-5 and TRBJ2-5, with D possibly matching TRBD1 (6 bases). Germline assignment: CDR1 LGHNT and CDR2 FRNRAP. Trimming removed 0 bases at V and 2 bases at J, with 13 bases between. There are 16 residues in the CDR3. CDR3 nucleotides: TGTGCTAGTGGTTTGGTACTCGGGACAAAACAAGAGACCCAGTACTTC. Its protein product is CASGLVLGTKQETQYF.

This clonotype was counted between two and nine times. This rearrangement joins TRBV20-1 to TRBJ2-3; 12 bases align to TRBD2. Germline V gene lookup returns CDR1 DFQATT and CDR2 SNEGSKA (reference sequence). The CDR3 is 15 residues long. With V trimmed by 3 bases and J by 2 bases, 3 bases remained unmatched. CDR3 protein: CSASRTSGITDTQYF. CDR3 DNA sequence: TGCAGTGCTAGCCGGACTAGCGGGATCACAGATACGCAGTATTTT.

V is TRBV6-1 and J is TRBJ1-1; D may be TRBD1 (6 bases). Trimming removed 6 bases from V and 5 bases from J, with 13 bases in between. From germline, CDR1 is MNHNS and CDR2 SASEGT. There are 13 residues in the CDR3. In nucleotides, the CDR3 is TGTGCCAGCAGATCACAGGGCGGGACTGAAGCTTTCTTT. It is translated as CASRSQGGTEAFF.

The CDR3 coding sequence is TGTGCCGCTTCAGACGGGTTGAGCACAGATACGCAGTATTTT. This translates into CAASDGLSTDTQYF. The V and J genes are TRBV7-9 and TRBJ2-3, with unresolved D. This CDR3 is built from 14 residues. V shed 11 bases and J shed 0 bases, with 15 bases lying between them. Germline V gene lookup returns CDR1 SEHNR and CDR2 FQNEAQ (reference sequence).

In this sample, this clonotype turned up a few times. The chain carries TRBV19 and TRBJ1-1; TRBD1 matches 7 bases. The CDR3 is 13 residues long. The V gene's germline CDR1 is LNHDA and CDR2 SQIVND (reference sequence). V gave up 6 bases and J gave up 4 bases; unmatched junction bases: 5. In nucleotides, the CDR3 is TGTGCCAGTAGATCGACAGGGATCACTGAAGCTTTCTTT. Its translation is CASRSTGITEAFF. Looking up the rest from reference TRBV19 and TRBJ1-1 gives the full variable domain: DGGITQSPKYLFRKEGQNVTLSCEQNLNHDAMYWYRQDPGQGLRLIYYSQIVNDFQKGDIAEGYSVSREKKESFPLTVTSAQKNPTAFYLCASRSTGITEAFFGQGTRLTVV.

This clonotype was seen only a few times. This chain connects TRBV6-1 to TRBJ2-2, with D possibly being TRBD1 (6 bases). The V gene lost 7 bases and the J gene lost 4 bases, with 10 bases spanning the gap. The germline CDR1 and CDR2 sequences are MNHNS and SASEGT. There are 13 residues in the CDR3. CDR3 bases: TGTGCCAGCAATCCCAGGGGCACCGGGGAGCTGTTTTTT. Amino acids: CASNPRGTGELFF.

This clonotype was detected only a few times. The gene calls are TRBV20-1 and TRBJ2-3, with a tentative D call TRBD2 (6 bases). V lost 0 bases, J lost 4 bases, and 8 bases lay in between. The CDR3 is made up of 13 amino acids. Germline lookup yields CDR1 DFQATT and CDR2 SNEGSKA (reference sequence). DNA of the CDR3: TGCAGTGCTAGAGAACCGGGGGCAGATACGCAGTATTTT. Translating gives CSAREPGADTQYF.